This T cell receptor (beta chain) is from a study of blood T cell repertoires in COVID-19. For the study at large: Sites across the United States, Italy and Spain contributed samples from acute and convalescent COVID-19.

V lost 4 bases and J lost 10; bases outside the gene matches: 8. Germline values: CDR1 SGHRS, CDR2 YFSETQ. This CDR3 is 13 amino acids long. The data were produced by immunoSEQ multiplex PCR, yet TCRdb's version contains in-frame clones alone and is incomplete. The sample lists some 170,000 clones, 70% to 80% seen once, with around 8.1% in the top ten. Material: peripheral blood. The V gene is TRBV5-1, the J gene TRBJ2-1; 7 bases match TRBD2. This clonotype originated in a woman between 50 and 59 years old with active or convalescent COVID-19. CDR3 sequence reads: CASSPRAGREQFF. CDR3 sequence (DNA): TGCGCCAGCAGCCCTCGAGCGGGACGGGAGCAGTTCTTC.